A selection of T cell receptor beta chains follows, all from one sample in a study of blood T cell repertoires in COVID-19. Method: immunoSEQ multiplex PCR; TCRdb's copy keeps in-frame clones and lacks some. The sample carries 200,000 to 250,000 clones, roughly 87% recorded once. What was sequenced was peripheral blood. These receptors were taken from a man aged 40-55 years with active or convalescent COVID-19. Both conserved end residues are part of each CDR3. A D gene is named only where the DNA matches it firmly. A clone size is listed for some rows: how often the clone was seen (once, few, many), or a class if it is expanded.

j_call | clone_size | d_call | v_call | cdr3_nt | cdr3_aa
TRBJ1-3 | once | - | TRBV9 | TGTGCCAGCAGCGTAGGCGGCAGCATAAACACCATATATTTT | CASSVGGSINTIYF
TRBJ2-4 | - | TRBD1 | TRBV5-1 | TGCGCCAGCAGCGATCCACAGGGGGCGGCAGACATTCAGTACTTC | CASSDPQGAADIQYF
TRBJ1-2 | - | - | TRBV2 | TGTGCCAGCAGTCAATTGGGATCGGGCAGGGGTGATGGCTACACCTTC | CASSQLGSGRGDGYTF
TRBJ2-7 | - | - | TRBV27 | TGTGCCAGCAGTTTAAGAGGGTCTCCCTACGAGCAGTACTTC | CASSLRGSPYEQYF
TRBJ1-4 | - | TRBD1 | TRBV11-2 | TGTGCCAGCAGCTTACGTGTTGACAGGGTGGCTGAAAAACTGTTTTTT | CASSLRVDRVAEKLFF
TRBJ2-7 | - | - | TRBV6-5 | TGTGCCAGCAGTTCCCGGGACACTTCCTACGAGCAGTACTTC | CASSSRDTSYEQYF
TRBJ1-1 | - | - | TRBV6-1 | TGTGCCAGCAGTGAAAGAGGAGGGCGGACTGAAGCTTTCTTT | CASSERGGRTEAFF
TRBJ1-1 | - | TRBD1 | TRBV6-4 | TGTGCCAGCAGGGAACAGGGGATGAACACTGAAGCTTTCTTT | CASREQGMNTEAFF
TRBJ2-2 | many | - | TRBV6-6 | TGTGCCAGCAGTTACGCCACCCTAGGGGAGCTGTTTTTT | CASSYATLGELFF
TRBJ1-2 | - | - | TRBV5-6 | TGTGCCAGCAGCTTGGGTCTGGGCTCTCCTAACTATGGCTACACCTTC | CASSLGLGSPNYGYTF
TRBJ2-5 | - | TRBD2 | TRBV5-1 | TGCGCCAGCAGGTCGTCCGGGACTAGTGAGGAGACCCAGTACTTC | CASRSSGTSEETQYF
TRBJ1-3 | - | - | TRBV18 | TGTGCCAGCTCACCACCTTGGAGAGGAAGCTCTGGAAACACCATATATTTT | CASSPPWRGSSGNTIYF
TRBJ1-3 | - | - | TRBV18 | TGTGCCAGCTCACCACCGTATGGGAGCTCTGGAAACACCATATATTTT | CASSPPYGSSGNTIYF
TRBJ1-2 | - | - | TRBV12-5 | TGTGCTAGTGGTTTTGAGCAGGGCGTCACAAATGGCTACACCTTC | CASGFEQGVTNGYTF
TRBJ2-1 | - | TRBD2 | TRBV6-5 | TGTGCCAGCAGTTCCCCCGGCGGGGGAGAGCAGTTCTTC | CASSSPGGGEQFF
TRBJ1-4 | - | TRBD1 | TRBV5-4 | TGTGCCAGCAGCTTGTATGGGACAGGGAATGAAAAACTGTTTTTT | CASSLYGTGNEKLFF